This TCR beta chain was observed in a study of identifying expanded T cells in peripheral blood. Germline loops: CDR1 SGHTA, CDR2 FQGTGA. The CDR3 loop spans 13 amino acids. V was clipped by 4 bases and J by 3 bases, with 10 bases between them. Profiled with immunoSEQ multiplex PCR; TCRdb holds only in-frame clones, not every one. This table has roughly 100,000 clones, approximately 89% appearing once. Turning to this clone: Its target is not known.

Healthy donors had no documented immune events, such as infections, while sampled. Notes on the study in general: Over two and four weeks, about 15 and 18 clones changed, versus around 1.2 between replicates. Variance in clone template counts between roughly two-week samples significantly increased with total template count across all healthy donors.

This chain uses TRBV7-3 with TRBJ2-7, with a possible D match to TRBD1 (6 bases). This clonotype was obtained from a person aged 18 to 70 in good health. Sample: blood. CDR3 DNA: TGTGCCAGCAGCTGGGGACAAAACTACGAGCAGTACTTC. It specifies CASSWGQNYEQYF.